Below, 12 T cell receptor beta chains from the same sample are listed, as sequenced in a study of blood T cell repertoires in COVID-19. Data came from immunoSEQ multiplex PCR; TCRdb stores just in-frame clones and leaves some out. The sample holds under 55,000 clones, 70% to 80% seen once. Material for sequencing was peripheral blood. The source is a man aged 70 or older with acute or convalescent COVID-19.

V usage is TRBV6-5 and J usage is TRBJ1-2, with D possibly being TRBD1 (5 bases). The germline gives CDR1 MNHEY, CDR2 SVGAGI. The CDR3 spans 15 residues. V lost 8 bases to trimming and J lost 4 bases, with 20 bases between them. In DNA, the CDR3 is TGTGCCAGCCGGACATCTGAGTCTTTAATCTATGGCTACACCTTC. Translation gives CASRTSESLIYGYTF.

This chain connects TRBV6-5 to TRBJ1-1; TRBD1 agrees at 10 bases. The CDR3 contains 15 residues. The J segment lost 5 bases and the V segment lost 5 bases, leaving 8 bases of the junction unmatched. CDR1 and CDR2 from the germline V gene are MNHEY and SVGAGI. The CDR3 sequence is CASSLKTGGDTEAFF. CDR3 bases: TGTGCCAGCAGTCTGAAGACAGGGGGCGATACTGAAGCTTTCTTT.

V and J are TRBV7-6 and TRBJ1-1, with D possibly TRBD1 on 5 matching bases. This CDR3 is 15 amino acids long. Germline V lookup: CDR1 SGHVS, CDR2 FNYEAQ. V was cut by 3 bases and J by 6 bases, with 17 bases left in between. CDR3 nucleotides: TGTGCCAGCAGCTTGACAGCCGACTTGGTGGCTGAAGCTTTCTTT. Encoded protein: CASSLTADLVAEAFF.

The rearrangement uses TRBV24-1 and TRBJ1-5, with TRBD1 matching 7 bases. V lost 8 bases to trimming and J lost 0 bases; unmatched junction nucleotides: 18. CDR1 is KGHDR and CDR2 is SFDVKD in the germline V gene. This CDR3 contains 19 residues. The CDR3 DNA reads as TGTGCCACCATCCATACCGGGACAGCGCACTTGTATAGCAATCAGCCCCAGCATTTT. Translating gives CATIHTGTAHLYSNQPQHF.

The rearrangement uses TRBV30 and TRBJ1-2; D gene ambiguous. CDR1 is GTSNPN and CDR2 is SVGIG in the germline V gene (reference sequence). This CDR3 has 14 amino acids. Deletions cut 3 bases from V and 2 bases from J, with 13 bases between. In nucleotides, the CDR3 is TGTGCCTGGAGCTCCGGACGGGGAAACTATGGCTACACCTTC. It specifies CAWSSGRGNYGYTF. Variable domain in full (rest from reference TRBV30 and TRBJ1-2): SQTIHQWPATLVQPVGSPLSLECTVEGTSNPNLYWYRQAAGRGLQLLFYSVGIGQISSEVPQNLSASRPQDRQFILSSKKLLLSDSGFYLCAWSSGRGNYGYTFGSGTRLTVV.

V usage is TRBV24-1 and J usage is TRBJ2-3, with unresolved D. Per germline, CDR1 KGHDR and CDR2 SFDVKD. V was cut by 1 base and J by 3 bases, with 7 bases left in between. This CDR3 has 14 residues. The CDR3 protein is CATSDFQSTDTQYF. In DNA, the CDR3 is TGTGCCACCAGTGATTTCCAGTCTACAGATACGCAGTATTTT.

The V and J genes are TRBV28 and TRBJ1-3; TRBD1 matches at 7 bases. Germline-derived CDR1 and CDR2 are MDHEN and SYDVKM. CDR3 length: 16 amino acids. J gave up 2 bases and V 6 bases, and 10 bases lay outside the gene matches. The CDR3 spells CASSPLGGVTGNTIYF. CDR3 sequence (DNA): TGTGCCAGCAGCCCGCTAGGGGGCGTTACTGGAAACACCATATATTTT.

There are a few counts of this clone. V usage is TRBV4-2 and J usage is TRBJ2-7, with D tentatively TRBD2 (5 bases). Trimming left V 0 bases short and J 1 base short, with 10 bases between. This CDR3 contains 15 residues. CDR1 is LGHNA, CDR2 YNFKEQ, per germline. The DNA of the CDR3 is TGTGCCAGCAGCCAAGATACGGGGAATTCCTACGAGCAGTACTTC. Amino acids: CASSQDTGNSYEQYF.

The chain is built from TRBV19 and TRBJ1-5; 8 bases line up with TRBD1. This CDR3 is 14 amino acids long. Germline CDR1 reads LNHDA; CDR2 reads SQIVND (reference sequence). V was clipped by 6 bases and J by 2 bases; unmatched bases: 3. The CDR3 sequence is CASRIQGGNQPQHF. Written as DNA, the CDR3 is TGTGCCAGTAGGATACAGGGGGGCAATCAGCCCCAGCATTTT.

The genes are TRBV6-6 and TRBJ2-3, with 9 bases lining up with TRBD2. The CDR3 is 16 amino acids. With V trimmed by 2 bases and J by 3 bases, 6 bases remained unmatched. The germline V gene encodes CDR1 MNHNY and CDR2 SVGAGI (reference sequence). The DNA of the CDR3 is TGTGCCAGCAGTTACATGCGGGGGGGCCGGACAGATACGCAGTATTTT. This gives the protein CASSYMRGGRTDTQYF.

This rearrangement joins TRBV7-2 to TRBJ1-2; no clear D gene. Trimming pared 5 bases from V and 1 base from J, leaving 20 bases between. The CDR3 length is 17 residues. Germline CDR1 and CDR2: SGHTA and FQGNSA. The CDR3 loop is CASSQGLGTHFNYGYTF. The CDR3 DNA reads as TGTGCCAGCAGCCAAGGACTGGGCACTCATTTTAACTATGGCTACACCTTC. The variable domain in full, with the rest retrieved from reference TRBV7-2 and TRBJ1-2, is GAGVSQSPSNKVTEKGKDVELRCDPISGHTALYWYRQSLGQGLEFLIYFQGNSAPDKSGLPSDRFSAERTGGSVSTLTIQRTQQEDSAVYLCASSQGLGTHFNYGYTFGSGTRLTVV.

The chain has TRBV5-1 and TRBJ1-1; no definite D call. Per germline, CDR1 SGHRS and CDR2 YFSETQ. The germline V and J ends were trimmed by 6 bases and 0 bases, with 6 bases remaining between them. The CDR3 sequence is 12 residues long. The CDR3: CASTGMNTEAFF. In nucleotides, the CDR3 is TGCGCCAGCACAGGAATGAACACTGAAGCTTTCTTT. The variable domain in full, with the rest retrieved from reference TRBV5-1 and TRBJ1-1, is KAGVTQTPRYLIKTRGQQVTLSCSPISGHRSVSWYQQTPGQGLQFLFEYFSETQRNKGNFPGRFSGRQFSNSRSEMNVSTLELGDSALYLCASTGMNTEAFFGQGTRLTVV.